The clone carrying this T cell receptor beta chain was recorded once. Antigen: not known. This CDR3 region has 15 residues. Trimming pared 3 bases from V and 0 bases from J, leaving 11 bases between. CDR1 is SGHRS, CDR2 YFSETQ, per germline. This specimen comes from a study of PD-1 blockade in classical Hodgkin lymphoma. The overall study: Intravenous delivery of nivolumab at 3 mg/kg to patients occurred every 2 weeks.

Study outcomes and limitations: Compared with healthy donors, newly diagnosed patients reportedly showed lower baseline TCR diversity. Newly diagnosed patients and complete responders had comparable diversity at baseline. With CD4+ cells, TCR diversity rose significantly by C4D1, but not with CD8+ cells.

Assay used: immunoSEQ multiplex PCR; TCRdb lists only in-frame clones, some missing. Among about 61,000 clones listed, nearly 90% were seen once. Time point noted: cycle 4 day 1 (C4D1), after less than 7 weeks of nivolumab. Each patient experienced a relapse that followed autologous stem cell transplantation, and brentuximab vedotin exposure varied. This receptor was identified in a human donor with classical Hodgkin lymphoma. The V and J genes are TRBV5-1 and TRBJ2-3; TRBD2 might be the D (5 bases). This specimen was peripheral blood mononuclear cells (PBMCs), taken before the fourth cycle of nivolumab. The CDR3 DNA sequence: TGCGCCAGCAGCTATGGGGAGACTAGCACAGATACGCAGTATTTT. Protein: CASSYGETSTDTQYF. Drawing the rest from reference TRBV5-1 and TRBJ2-3, the complete variable domain is KAGVTQTPRYLIKTRGQQVTLSCSPISGHRSVSWYQQTPGQGLQFLFEYFSETQRNKGNFPGRFSGRQFSNSRSEMNVSTLELGDSALYLCASSYGETSTDTQYFGPGTRLTVL.